This T cell receptor (beta chain) appears in the sequencing data of a study of T cells after yellow fever vaccination. Study-wide background: The authors prepared low-cell-number fractions using SMART-Seq v4 Ultra Low Input.

Production of TCR cDNA was by 5'RACE template switching, which also added a universal primer site and UMIs. TCRdb processed the 5' RACE reads anew with MiXCR; each CDR3 protein has one entry. The data contain a few hundred thousand distinct CDR3 sequences, less than 20% of them seen just once; the ten biggest clones take up roughly 17%. General observations from the study: Clonotype sharing between CD4 and CD8 compartments was small. Contamination by abundant bulk-population clonotypes could be present in FACS-sorted repertoires.

This clonotype has only a few counts. What it binds is unknown. CDR3 size: 13 residues. Germline V lookup: CDR1 SGHTA, CDR2 FQGNSA. The V gene lost 5 bases and the J gene lost 5 bases, with 12 bases spanning the gap. The receptor comes from a man between 18 and 29 years old who received the YFV17D yellow fever vaccine. V usage is TRBV7-2 and J usage is TRBJ2-5, with D possibly TRBD2 on 6 matching bases. The sample was PBMCs, taken about 5 days after the first yellow fever vaccination. The CDR3 sequence: CASSRARGETQYF. The CDR3 DNA reads TGTGCCAGCAGCCGGGCCCGGGGGGAGACCCAGTACTTC.